This TCR beta chain is drawn from a study of T cell responses to AZD1222 COVID-19 vaccine. Study outcomes and limitations: Only six AZD1222 recipients tested seropositive at baseline.

V was clipped by 4 bases and J by 4 bases, with 8 bases between them. This CDR3 is built from 12 residues. Per the germline V gene, CDR1 is SGHRS and CDR2 is YFSETQ. TCRdb keeps only in-frame clones here, not all; method: immunoSEQ multiplex PCR. The profile shows under 200,000 clones, more than 70% of them singletons. About this clone: Its cognate antigen is unknown.

The TCR was taken from an adult in good health. The material was peripheral blood, obtained on day 0 of AZD1222 vaccination. The V gene is TRBV5-1, the J gene TRBJ1-2; no clear D gene. The CDR3 DNA reads as TGCGCCAGCAGCGGCACCAGCTATGGCTACACCTTC. Translated: CASSGTSYGYTF.